The 14 T cell receptor beta chains listed next were all sequenced from one sample in a study of control samples from healthy donors and cancer patients. Only in-frame clones appear in the TCRdb table, and some are missing; sequencing was by immunoSEQ multiplex PCR. The sample carries approximately 140,000 clones, 80% to 95% recorded once. Material for sequencing was blood. Receptors originate from a man in his thirties or forties in good health.

The rearrangement joins TRBV28 to TRBJ1-6; tentatively, D is TRBD1 (5 bases). This CDR3 contains 15 residues. V lost 7 bases and J lost 10, with 20 bases in between. CDR1 and CDR2 (germline): MDHEN, SYDVKM. CDR3 residues: CASTQVGGVRSPLHF. For the CDR3, the DNA is TGTGCCAGCACCCAAGTCGGAGGGGTTAGGTCACCCCTCCACTTT.

This chain joins TRBV10-2 and TRBJ1-1, with TRBD1 matching 8 bases. Per germline, CDR1 WSHSY and CDR2 SAAADI. The V segment lost 5 bases and the J segment 2 bases; nucleotides outside the gene matches: 7. The CDR3 is 15 amino acids. CDR3: CASSQDRARNTEAFF. In DNA, the CDR3 is TGCGCCAGCAGTCAGGACAGGGCCCGAAACACTGAAGCTTTCTTT.

The genes are TRBV27 and TRBJ1-6; the D is unclear. V was shortened by 6 bases and J by 8 bases, with 14 bases between the two germline ends. Germline assignment: CDR1 MNHEY and CDR2 SMNVEV (reference sequence). This CDR3 has 14 residues. The CDR3 DNA is TGTGCCAGCAGGCCGGACTGGTCAGATTCACCCCTCCACTTT. It is translated as CASRPDWSDSPLHF.

The J gene is TRBJ1-2, the V gene TRBV19, with 7 bases matching TRBD1. This CDR3 region has 13 residues. With 3 bases clipped from V and 7 bases from J, the junction kept 5 bases outside the gene matches. Germline CDR1 is LNHDA and CDR2 is SQIVND (reference sequence). CDR3 sequence reads: CASSMTGLSGYTF. CDR3 DNA sequence: TGTGCCAGTAGTATGACAGGGTTGAGTGGCTACACCTTC.

The chain links TRBV2 to TRBJ1-2; no definite D call. Trimming left V 6 bases short and J 8 bases short, with 16 bases between. Germline V gene lookup returns CDR1 SNHLY and CDR2 FYNNEI. This CDR3 region has 13 residues. The chain's CDR3 is CASSLGIREGYTF. The DNA for the CDR3 is TGTGCCAGCAGCTTGGGAATTCGGGAGGGCTACACCTTC. The variable domain in full, completed from reference TRBV2 and TRBJ1-2, reads EPEVTQTPSHQVTQMGQEVILRCVPISNHLYFYWYRQILGQKVEFLVSFYNNEISEKSEIFDDQFSVERPDGSNFTLKIRSTKLEDSAMYFCASSLGIREGYTFGSGTRLTVV.

This chain joins TRBV28 and TRBJ2-1, with D tentatively TRBD1 (6 bases). Germline CDR1 is MDHEN and CDR2 is SYDVKM. Trimming shortened V by 5 bases and J by 5 bases, and 16 bases separated the two germline ends. CDR3 size: 15 residues. CDR3 sequence reads: CASSPWTVPNNEQFF. CDR3 coding DNA: TGTGCCAGCAGTCCCTGGACAGTCCCTAACAATGAGCAGTTCTTC.

The chain is built from TRBV19 and TRBJ2-5; TRBD2 matches at 12 bases. Germline assignment: CDR1 LNHDA and CDR2 SQIVND (reference sequence). The length of the CDR3 is 16 residues. The junction had 12 bases not matched to a gene; V was cut back by 5 bases and J by 8 bases. CDR3 amino acids: CASSLPGTSGSVTQYF. Here the CDR3 DNA reads TGTGCCAGTAGTTTACCGGGGACTAGCGGGTCCGTAACCCAGTACTTC.

This CDR3 is CASSLVLGQGTYEQYF. The CDR3 nucleotides are TGTGCCAGCAGCTTAGTTCTGGGACAGGGGACCTACGAGCAGTACTTC. The chain couples TRBV7-9 to TRBJ2-7; 10 bases are a match to TRBD1. Trimming cost V 1 base and J 2 bases; bases outside gene matches: 5. Germline-derived CDR1 and CDR2 are SEHNR and FQNEAQ (reference sequence). The CDR3 runs 16 residues.

The J gene is TRBJ1-2, the V gene TRBV2, with 7 bases identical to TRBD1. V trimming: 6 bases; J trimming: 3 bases; junction bases outside the gene matches: 1. The CDR3 consists of 12 residues. CDR1 is SNHLY, CDR2 FYNNEI, per germline. CDR3 in amino acids: CASRGQYYGYTF. CDR3 DNA sequence: TGTGCCAGCAGGGGACAGTACTATGGCTACACCTTC.

This clone was detected a few times. The chain carries TRBV4-1 and TRBJ2-3; no reliable D call. The V and J ends lost 6 bases and 0 bases respectively, with 4 bases between them. This CDR3 region has 12 residues. Germline lookup yields CDR1 MGHRA and CDR2 YSYEKL. CDR3 DNA sequence: TGCGCCAGCAGTTCCAGCACAGATACGCAGTATTTT. Protein product: CASSSSTDTQYF.

This clone occurred once. This rearrangement joins TRBV25-1 to TRBJ2-5; the match to TRBD2 covers 13 bases. The CDR3 is made up of 16 amino acids. Germline V gene sequence: CDR1 MGHDK, CDR2 SYGVNS. V was clipped by 3 bases and J by 3 bases; unmatched bases: 4. CDR3 sequence: CASSDGTSGVKETQYF. CDR3 sequence (DNA): TGTGCCAGCAGTGATGGGACTAGCGGGGTAAAAGAGACCCAGTACTTC.

This rearrangement joins TRBV27 to TRBJ2-1; D unclear. V lost 6 bases to trimming and J lost 6 bases, with 15 bases between them. Germline CDR1 and CDR2: MNHEY and SMNVEV (reference sequence). The length of the CDR3 is 14 residues. CDR3 in DNA: TGTGCCAGCAGCAAAATCGGTAGCCTCAATGAGCAGTTCTTC. It is translated as CASSKIGSLNEQFF.

Only a few counts were recorded for this clone. The chain joins TRBV27 to TRBJ2-3; TRBD1 might be the D (6 bases). The CDR3 consists of 13 residues. Germline-derived CDR1 and CDR2 are MNHEY and SMNVEV (reference sequence). The V gene lost 9 bases and the J gene lost 8 bases, with 18 bases spanning the gap. DNA of the CDR3: TGTGCCAGTCTTGACAGGTTTGTTGGTACGCAGTATTTT. This translates into CASLDRFVGTQYF.

This clone was observed a single time. The rearrangement uses TRBV7-8 and TRBJ1-5; TRBD1 aligns across 7 bases. Germline-derived CDR1 and CDR2 are SGHVS and FQNEAQ. The CDR3 contains 15 residues. The V gene end was trimmed by 2 bases and the J gene end by 6 bases; junction bases not matched to a gene: 7. The DNA of the CDR3 is TGTGCCAGCAGCTTATCGACAGGGAACCTTCAGCCCCAGCATTTT. Its protein is CASSLSTGNLQPQHF.